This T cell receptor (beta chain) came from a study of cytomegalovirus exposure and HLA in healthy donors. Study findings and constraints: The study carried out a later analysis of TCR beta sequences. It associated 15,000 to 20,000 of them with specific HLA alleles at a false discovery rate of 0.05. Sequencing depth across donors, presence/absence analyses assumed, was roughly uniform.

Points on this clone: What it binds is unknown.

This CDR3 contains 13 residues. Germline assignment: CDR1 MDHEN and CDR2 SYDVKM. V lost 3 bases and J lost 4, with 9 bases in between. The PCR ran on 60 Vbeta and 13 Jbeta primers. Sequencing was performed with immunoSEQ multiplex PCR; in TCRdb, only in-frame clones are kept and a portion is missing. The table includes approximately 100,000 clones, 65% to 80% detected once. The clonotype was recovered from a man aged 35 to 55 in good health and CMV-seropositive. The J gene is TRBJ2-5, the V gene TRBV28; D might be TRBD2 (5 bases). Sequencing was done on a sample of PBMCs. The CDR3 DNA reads TGTGCCAGCAGTTTTGGAGGAGGAGAGACCCAGTACTTC. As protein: CASSFGGGETQYF.